The following is a TCR beta chain sequence with its context. Its antigen is as yet unknown. The sample is drawn from a study of T-cell memory formation after mild COVID-19. Study-level findings and limits: Clones that got smaller from day 15 to 85 had even CD4/CD8, while clones growing later tipped toward CD4+.

TCRdb re-called the 5' RACE reads with MiXCR, one entry per CDR3 protein. The table includes about 400,000 distinct CDR3 sequences, approximately 19% detected once. The sequence was collected from a man between 18 and 35 years old who had mild COVID-19 (a few samples of this study predate the infection). Cell type and time point are not known. Input material: PBMCs or a T cell subset sorted from them (not recorded which).

CDR3 DNA: TGTGCCAGCAGTTACAGGGGGGAAAGAACCTACGAGCAGTACTTC. Its translation is CASSYRGERTYEQYF. This rearrangement joins TRBV6-6 to TRBJ2-7; the D call may be TRBD1 or TRBD2 (6 bases each). V lost 2 bases, J lost 2 bases, and 13 bases lay in between. The CDR3 is 15 residues long. Per the germline V gene, CDR1 is MNHNY and CDR2 is SVGAGI (reference sequence).